A selection of T cell receptor beta chains follows, all from one sample in a study of T cell changes during pregnancy in multiple sclerosis. The data were produced by immunoSEQ multiplex PCR, yet TCRdb's version contains in-frame clones alone and is incomplete. The sample shows about 11,000 clones, 85% to 95% of them seen only once. The material sequenced was CD4+ T cells from peripheral blood mononuclear cells, taken before pregnancy. The source of these receptors is a female donor with multiple sclerosis, enrolled in a pregnancy study. The CDR3 runs from the conserved cysteine through the conserved F or W. A D gene is named only where the DNA matches it firmly. Not all rows give a size; the values are once, few, many and, for expanded clones, a class.

>NA|NA|15|TRBV4-1|TRBJ2-3
CASSPAEGPTDTQYF
TGCGCCAGCAGCCCCGCGGAAGGCCCCACAGATACGCAGTATTTT
>NA|TRBD2|17|TRBV10-3|TRBJ2-5
CAISPLAGAWVAETQYF
TGTGCCATCAGCCCACTAGCGGGGGCTTGGGTCGCAGAGACCCAGTACTTC
>NA|TRBD2|19|TRBV2|TRBJ2-4
CASSVYAGGTTIAKNIQYF
TGTGCCAGCAGTGTTTATGCGGGGGGGACTACTATAGCCAAAAACATTCAGTACTTC
>NA|TRBD1|15|TRBV10-3|TRBJ1-5
CAISGQGAGNQPQHF
TGTGCCATCAGTGGACAGGGGGCCGGAAATCAGCCCCAGCATTTT
>NA|NA|11|TRBV6-4|TRBJ2-4
CASSDGTVPYF
TGTGCCAGCAGTGACGGGACTGTGCCGTACTTC
>NA|NA|16|TRBV6-5|TRBJ1-3
CASSYQRASAGNTIYF
TGTGCCAGCAGTTACCAAAGAGCTTCGGCTGGAAACACCATATATTTT
>NA|NA|15|TRBV5-1|TRBJ1-1
CASSLAPPGNTEAFF
TGCGCCAGCAGCTTGGCCCCCCCCGGGAACACTGAAGCTTTCTTT
>few|NA|14|TRBV9|TRBJ1-1
CASSAGLVNTEAFF
TGTGCCAGCAGCGCAGGACTGGTGAACACTGAAGCTTTCTTT
>NA|NA|14|TRBV6-4|TRBJ2-1
CASSVGQSYNEQFF
TGTGCCAGCAGTGTGGGACAATCCTACAATGAGCAGTTCTTC
>NA|NA|13|TRBV18|TRBJ1-1
CASSPGRNTEAFF
TGTGCCAGCTCACCGGGCAGGAACACTGAAGCTTTCTTT
>NA|TRBD1|15|TRBV6-5|TRBJ2-1
CASSYSIGQGREQFF
TGTGCCAGCAGTTACTCGATAGGACAGGGCCGAGAGCAGTTCTTC
>NA|NA|19|TRBV11-2|TRBJ2-7
CASSRAIKVGAPARDEQYF
TGTGCCAGCAGCCGCGCAATTAAGGTGGGGGCCCCGGCGAGGGACGAGCAGTACTTC
>once|TRBD2|16|TRBV6-1|TRBJ2-5
CASSEFSGGSQETQYF
TGTGCCAGCAGTGAATTCAGCGGGGGGTCACAAGAGACCCAGTACTTC
>NA|TRBD1|16|TRBV5-6|TRBJ2-1
CASSKLETGGYNEQFF
TGTGCCAGCAGCAAGTTGGAGACAGGGGGCTACAATGAGCAGTTCTTC
>NA|NA|13|TRBV5-4|TRBJ1-2
CASRLTGSFGYTF
TGTGCCAGCAGGCTGACAGGCTCTTTCGGCTACACCTTC
>NA|TRBD1|17|TRBV18|TRBJ1-5
CASSPPGQGASNQPQHF
TGTGCCAGCTCACCACCGGGACAGGGGGCTAGTAATCAGCCCCAGCATTTT
>NA|NA|13|TRBV6-6|TRBJ1-2
CASRLGPPYGYTF
TGTGCCAGCAGATTGGGGCCCCCATATGGCTACACCTTC
>NA|NA|15|TRBV6-1|TRBJ2-7
CASSRNRAGRGEQYF
TGTGCCAGCAGTCGAAACAGGGCAGGCAGGGGAGAGCAGTACTTC
>NA|TRBD1|14|TRBV6-5|TRBJ2-7
CASRPRDRVGEQYF
TGTGCCAGCAGACCCCGTGACAGGGTAGGCGAGCAGTACTTC
>NA|NA|12|TRBV6-5|TRBJ1-3
CASSSRANTIYF
TGTGCCAGCAGTTCCCGAGCAAACACCATATATTTT
>NA|NA|15|TRBV11-2|TRBJ1-3
CASSLRRAGVDTIYF
TGTGCCAGCAGCCTCAGAAGGGCCGGGGTGGACACCATATATTTT
>NA|NA|14|TRBV15|TRBJ1-2
CATSSAQGPYGYTF
TGTGCCACCAGCAGTGCACAGGGACCCTATGGCTACACCTTC
>NA|NA|16|TRBV7-8|TRBJ2-5
CASSLGGTPLGETQYF
TGTGCCAGCAGCTTAGGTGGGACTCCCCTCGGGGAGACCCAGTACTTC
>NA|NA|17|TRBV9|TRBJ1-1
CASSVSPGNGVNTEAFF
TGTGCCAGCAGCGTATCCCCAGGGAACGGAGTGAACACTGAAGCTTTCTTT
>once|NA|15|TRBV5-1|TRBJ2-6
CASSLEGFGANVLTF
TGCGCCAGCAGCTTGGAGGGGTTCGGGGCCAACGTCCTGACTTTC